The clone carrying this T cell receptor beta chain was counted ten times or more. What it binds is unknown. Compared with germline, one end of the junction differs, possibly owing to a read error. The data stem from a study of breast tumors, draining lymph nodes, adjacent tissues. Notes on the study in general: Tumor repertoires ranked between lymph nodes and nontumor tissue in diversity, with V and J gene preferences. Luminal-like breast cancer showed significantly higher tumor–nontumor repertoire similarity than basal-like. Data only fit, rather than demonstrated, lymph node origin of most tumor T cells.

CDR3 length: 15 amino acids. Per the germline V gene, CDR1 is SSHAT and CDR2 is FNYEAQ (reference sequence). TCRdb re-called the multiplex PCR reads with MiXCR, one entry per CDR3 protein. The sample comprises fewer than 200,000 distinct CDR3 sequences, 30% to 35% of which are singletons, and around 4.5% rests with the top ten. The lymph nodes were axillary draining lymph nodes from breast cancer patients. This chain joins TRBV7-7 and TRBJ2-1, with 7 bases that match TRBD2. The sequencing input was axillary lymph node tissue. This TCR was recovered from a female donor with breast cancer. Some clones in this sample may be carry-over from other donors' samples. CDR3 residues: CASSLTSEHYNEQFF. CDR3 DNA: TGTGCTAGCAGCTTAACTAGCGAACACTACAATGAGCAGTTCTTC.